What follows are 22 T cell receptor beta chains derived from one specimen sequenced in a study of cytomegalovirus exposure and HLA in healthy donors. PCR was performed using 60 Vbeta and 13 Jbeta primers. Measured with immunoSEQ multiplex PCR; TCRdb has only the in-frame clones, and not every one. The sample lists more than 150,000 clones, approximately 80% occurring once. The specimen sequenced was PBMCs. These receptors all stem from a woman under 30 in good health and CMV-seronegative.

This clone was observed a handful of times. The chain carries TRBV10-1 and TRBJ2-7; D is perhaps TRBD2 (5 bases). The ends were cut back, 1 base at V and 1 base at J, with 8 bases in the middle. The CDR3 contains 14 residues. Germline CDR1 reads WNHNN; CDR2 reads SYGVQD (reference sequence). This chain's CDR3 is CASSEYEGSYEQYF. The CDR3 coding sequence is TGCGCCAGCAGTGAGTACGAGGGATCCTACGAGCAGTACTTC.

This sequence joins TRBV4-2 and TRBJ1-4, with a tentative D call TRBD1 (5 bases). CDR3 size: 14 residues. CDR1 and CDR2 (germline): LGHNA, YNFKEQ. The V gene lost 4 bases and the J gene lost 5 bases, with 11 bases spanning the gap. CDR3 amino acids: CASSLDSNNEKLFF. The CDR3 bases are TGTGCCAGCAGCCTTGACAGTAACAATGAAAAACTGTTTTTT.

The V gene is TRBV30, the J gene TRBJ1-6; D is uncertain. V was clipped by 0 bases and J by 14 bases, with 11 bases between them. The CDR3 contains 12 residues. Germline lookup yields CDR1 GTSNPN and CDR2 SVGIG (reference sequence). This CDR3 reads CAWSVGERSLHF. The DNA for the CDR3 is TGTGCCTGGAGTGTGGGTGAGCGGTCCCTCCACTTT.

CDR3 in DNA: TGTGCCATCAGTGACCCTGGACGCCCAAGGGGGGAGACCCAGTACTTC. Translated: CAISDPGRPRGETQYF. The chain joins TRBV10-3 to TRBJ2-5; weak D call: TRBD1 (6 bases). Germline V lookup: CDR1 ENHRY, CDR2 SYGVKD. Trimming took 3 bases from V and 5 from J, leaving 19 bases between them. The CDR3 extends over 16 amino acids.

The genes are TRBV19 and TRBJ2-6, with D unclear. Per the germline V gene, CDR1 is LNHDA and CDR2 is SQIVND (reference sequence). The V gene lost 7 bases and the J gene lost 2 bases, with 15 bases spanning the gap. The CDR3 has 16 residues. The CDR3 nucleotides read TGTGCCAGTAAGATATCACCTGCAGCTGGGGCCAACGTCCTGACTTTC. Protein product: CASKISPAAGANVLTF.

A remark on this clone: The junction departs from the called germline gene at one end, perhaps through a read error. The chain is built from TRBV25-1 and TRBJ1-1, with TRBD1 as a possible D gene (6 bases). Per germline, CDR1 MGHDK and CDR2 SYGVNS. The CDR3 consists of 15 residues. Written as DNA, the CDR3 is TGTGCCAGCAGTGTCCGGGACACGGCATCGGGGTCGCGGGTCTTT. Its translation: CASSVRDTASGSRVF. Combining the CDR3 with reference TRBV25-1 and TRBJ1-1 gives the whole variable domain EADIYQTPRYLVIGTGKKITLECSQTMGHDKMYWYQQDPGMELHLIHYSYGVNSTEKGDLSSESTVSRIRTEHFPLTLESARPSHTSQYLCASSVRDTASGSRVFGQGTRLTVV.

This chain links TRBV7-9 with TRBJ1-1; tentative D call: TRBD1 (6 bases). The CDR3 spans 16 residues. V lost 1 base, J lost 4 bases, and 16 bases lay in between. Germline loops: CDR1 SEHNR, CDR2 FQNEAQ (reference sequence). Here the CDR3 DNA reads TGTGCCAGCAGCTTAGGCCCCAGGGGCGGGAGCACTGAAGCTTTCTTT. Amino acids: CASSLGPRGGSTEAFF.

This clone has only one observation. The chain joins TRBV6-1 to TRBJ2-7; 7 bases match TRBD1. The CDR3 runs 14 residues. The junction had 7 bases not matched to a gene; V was cut back by 5 bases and J by 3 bases. Germline CDR1 MNHNS, CDR2 SASEGT. CDR3 bases: TGTGCCAGCAGTCCTCCCGGGACAGACTACGAGCAGTACTTC. Residues: CASSPPGTDYEQYF.

The rearrangement uses TRBV16 and TRBJ1-5, with D hard to call. The germline V and J ends were trimmed by 3 bases and 4 bases, with 19 bases remaining between them. From germline, CDR1 is KGHSY and CDR2 FQNENV. The CDR3 loop spans 17 amino acids. The CDR3 reads CASSQRMVSGINQPQHF. CDR3 nucleotide sequence: TGTGCCAGCAGCCAGAGAATGGTATCAGGTATTAATCAGCCCCAGCATTTT.

This chain uses TRBV5-4 with TRBJ2-3, with D tentatively TRBD1 (5 bases). The V and J ends lost 6 bases and 4 bases respectively, with 18 bases between them. The CDR3 consists of 15 residues. From germline, CDR1 is SGHNT and CDR2 YYREEE (reference sequence). The CDR3 bases are TGTGCCAGCACCCACATGGGGCTAATTTCAGATACGCAGTATTTT. Protein: CASTHMGLISDTQYF.

The rearrangement uses TRBV7-9 and TRBJ2-1; D is unclear. Trimming removed 7 bases from V and 9 bases from J, with 13 bases in between. CDR1 and CDR2 (germline): SEHNR, FQNEAQ (reference sequence). CDR3 length: 12 residues. CDR3: CASTSPSPEQFF. For the CDR3, the DNA is TGTGCCAGCACCTCCCCGTCTCCTGAGCAGTTCTTC.

The chain uses TRBV14 and TRBJ2-5, with D perhaps matching TRBD1 (6 bases). Trimming took off 5 bases at V and 9 bases at J, with 16 bases between the two ends. The germline CDR1 and CDR2 sequences are SGHDN and FVKESK. This CDR3 spans 13 amino acids. CDR3 bases: TGTGCCAGCAGCGCAACCGCAGGGGTCGCCCAGTACTTC. Translated, it gives CASSATAGVAQYF.

The rearrangement joins TRBV6-1 to TRBJ2-1; 8 positions match TRBD1. Germline V gene data show CDR1 as MNHNS and CDR2 as SASEGT. V was pared by 6 bases and J by 0 bases, with 4 bases of the junction left unmatched. CDR3 size: 15 residues. This chain's CDR3 is CASRKDRVSYNEQFF. The CDR3 coding sequence is TGTGCCAGCAGGAAGGACAGGGTCTCCTACAATGAGCAGTTCTTC.

This chain links TRBV9 with TRBJ2-2; TRBD1 aligns across 8 bases. CDR1 is SGDLS and CDR2 is YYNGEE in the germline V gene. V shed 0 bases, J shed 0 bases, and the junction held 13 bases outside the gene matches. CDR3 length: 20 residues. In DNA, the CDR3 is TGTGCCAGCAGCGTAGTAGCCCCAATTAGACAGGGGACGAACACCGGGGAGCTGTTTTTT. Amino acids: CASSVVAPIRQGTNTGELFF.

V and J are TRBV28 and TRBJ2-2, with 7 bases identical to TRBD2. The CDR3 consists of 13 residues. Germline V gene data show CDR1 as MDHEN and CDR2 as SYDVKM. Unmatched junction bases numbered 5, after V lost 6 bases and J lost 7 bases. CDR3 nucleotides: TGTGCCAGCAGCTTTCCGGGGGGCGGGGAGCTGTTTTTT. Protein product: CASSFPGGGELFF.

CDR3 sequence: CASSRQGALEVSNEKLFF. The CDR3 DNA is TGCGCCAGCAGCCGACAGGGGGCATTAGAGGTGTCTAATGAAAAACTGTTTTTT. This chain connects TRBV5-1 to TRBJ1-4; 10 nucleotides align to TRBD1. V was pared by 4 bases and J by 3 bases, with 12 bases of the junction left unmatched. The CDR3 runs to 18 residues. Germline CDR1 reads SGHRS; CDR2 reads YFSETQ.

V is TRBV30 and J is TRBJ1-2; D unresolved. V lost 5 bases, J lost 8 bases, and 12 bases lay in between. Germline lookup yields CDR1 GTSNPN and CDR2 SVGIG (reference sequence). The CDR3 contains 11 residues. As DNA, the CDR3 is TGTGCCTGGGAGAACCTCGGGGGCTACACCTTC. The encoded protein is CAWENLGGYTF. The full variable domain, rest sourced from reference TRBV30 and TRBJ1-2, is SQTIHQWPATLVQPVGSPLSLECTVEGTSNPNLYWYRQAAGRGLQLLFYSVGIGQISSEVPQNLSASRPQDRQFILSSKKLLLSDSGFYLCAWENLGGYTFGSGTRLTVV.

The chain employs TRBV5-8 and TRBJ2-3, with 8 bases identical to TRBD2. V gave up 4 bases and J gave up 1 base; unmatched junction bases: 8. Germline loops: CDR1 SGHTS, CDR2 YDEGEE. The CDR3 length is 16 residues. The CDR3 sequence: CASSLPRGGGTDTQYF. DNA of the CDR3: TGTGCCAGCAGCCTACCTCGGGGGGGCGGCACAGATACGCAGTATTTT. Full variable domain (outside the CDR3, taken from reference TRBV5-8 and TRBJ2-3): EAGVTQSPTHLIKTRGQQATLRCSPISGHTSVYWYQQALGLGLQFLLWYDEGEERNRGNFPPRFSGRQFPNYSSELNVNALELEDSALYLCASSLPRGGGTDTQYFGPGTRLTVL.

V is TRBV6-1 and J is TRBJ2-1; 7 nucleotides match TRBD1. The V gene's germline CDR1 is MNHNS and CDR2 SASEGT. The CDR3 runs to 13 residues. V lost 7 bases and J lost 4; bases outside the gene matches: 4. The CDR3 region is CASIRDRYNEQFF. The CDR3 DNA sequence: TGTGCCAGCATCCGGGACAGATACAATGAGCAGTTCTTC.

The chain is built from TRBV4-2 and TRBJ1-5; 7 positions agree with TRBD1. Germline V gene sequence: CDR1 LGHNA, CDR2 YNFKEQ. V shed 0 bases, J shed 6 bases, and the junction held 8 bases outside the gene matches. This CDR3 comprises 16 residues. CDR3 sequence: CASSQEDRGRTQPQHF. CDR3 coding DNA: TGTGCCAGCAGCCAAGAAGATAGGGGGCGGACTCAGCCCCAGCATTTT.

The chain recombines TRBV6-5 with TRBJ2-2, with D unclear. With 8 bases removed from V and 0 bases from J, the gap between germline ends came to 4 bases. CDR1 and CDR2 from the germline V gene are MNHEY and SVGAGI. This CDR3 is built from 12 residues. For the CDR3, the DNA is TGTGCCAGCGAGTCGAACACCGGGGAGCTGTTTTTT. It is translated as CASESNTGELFF.

This clone was observed a single time. The chain recombines TRBV6-1 with TRBJ1-2, with no clear D. In germline, CDR1 is MNHNS, CDR2 SASEGT. V gave up 5 bases and J gave up 9 bases, with 19 bases separating them. There are 14 residues in the CDR3. The CDR3: CASSPGVFRIRYTF. Here the CDR3 DNA reads TGTGCCAGCAGTCCGGGTGTATTTCGTATTCGCTACACCTTC.